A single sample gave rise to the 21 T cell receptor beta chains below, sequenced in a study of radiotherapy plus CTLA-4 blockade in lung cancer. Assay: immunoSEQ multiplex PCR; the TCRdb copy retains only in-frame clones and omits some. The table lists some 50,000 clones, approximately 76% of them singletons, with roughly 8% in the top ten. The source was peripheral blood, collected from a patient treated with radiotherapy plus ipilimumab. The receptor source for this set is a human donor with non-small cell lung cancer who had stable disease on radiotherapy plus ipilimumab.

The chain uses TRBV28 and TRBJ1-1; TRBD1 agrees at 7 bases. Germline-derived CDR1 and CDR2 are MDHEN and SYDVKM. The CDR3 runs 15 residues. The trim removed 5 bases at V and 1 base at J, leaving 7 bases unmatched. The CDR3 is CASSAPDRQNTEAFF. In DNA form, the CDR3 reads TGTGCCAGCAGTGCCCCGGACAGGCAGAACACTGAAGCTTTCTTT.

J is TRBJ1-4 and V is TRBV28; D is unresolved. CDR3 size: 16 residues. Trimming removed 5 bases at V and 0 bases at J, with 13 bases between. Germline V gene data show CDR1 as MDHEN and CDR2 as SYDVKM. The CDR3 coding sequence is TGTGCCAGCAGTAAAGTGACATATGCAACTAATGAAAAACTGTTTTTT. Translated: CASSKVTYATNEKLFF.

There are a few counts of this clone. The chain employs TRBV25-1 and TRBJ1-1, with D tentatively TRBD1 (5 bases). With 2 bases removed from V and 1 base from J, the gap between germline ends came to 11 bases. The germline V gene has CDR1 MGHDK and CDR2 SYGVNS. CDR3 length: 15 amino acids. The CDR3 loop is CASSENPGPNTEAFF. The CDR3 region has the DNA TGTGCCAGCAGTGAAAATCCAGGGCCGAACACTGAAGCTTTCTTT.

In nucleotides, the CDR3 is TGTGCCAGCTCACCAGCAATTAGGGATCGAGGGACTGAAGCTTTCTTT. Its protein product is CASSPAIRDRGTEAFF. V usage is TRBV18 and J usage is TRBJ1-1, with D uncertain. CDR3 length: 16 residues. Per the germline V gene, CDR1 is KGHSH and CDR2 is LQKENI. Trimming removed 2 bases from V and 5 bases from J, with 18 bases in between.

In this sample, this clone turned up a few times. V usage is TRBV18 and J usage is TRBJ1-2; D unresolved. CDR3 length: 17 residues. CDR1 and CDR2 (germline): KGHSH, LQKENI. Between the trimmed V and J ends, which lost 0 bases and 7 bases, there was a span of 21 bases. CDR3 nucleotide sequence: TGTGCCAGCTCACCACCGTCTATGGCAGCTTCCTATGGTGGCTACACCTTC. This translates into CASSPPSMAASYGGYTF.

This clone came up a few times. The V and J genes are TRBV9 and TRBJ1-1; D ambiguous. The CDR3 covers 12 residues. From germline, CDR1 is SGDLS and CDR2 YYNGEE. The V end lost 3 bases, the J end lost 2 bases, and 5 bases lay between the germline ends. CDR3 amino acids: CASSAANTEAFF. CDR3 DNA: TGTGCCAGCAGCGCGGCCAACACTGAAGCTTTCTTT.

The DNA of the CDR3 is TGTGCCAGCAGCACTTCTCCCGGCAGGAACACCGGGGAGCTGTTTTTT. Translated, it gives CASSTSPGRNTGELFF. The rearrangement links TRBV9 to TRBJ2-2; no reliable D call. V was cut by 4 bases and J by 1 base, with 14 bases left in between. Germline CDR1 is SGDLS and CDR2 is YYNGEE. This CDR3 is built from 16 residues.

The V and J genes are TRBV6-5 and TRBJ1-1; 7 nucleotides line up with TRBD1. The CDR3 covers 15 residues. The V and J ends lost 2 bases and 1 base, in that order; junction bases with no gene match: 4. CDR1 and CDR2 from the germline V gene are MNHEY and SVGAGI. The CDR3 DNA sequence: TGTGCCAGCAGTTACGGGACAGTACCGAACACTGAAGCTTTCTTT. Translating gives CASSYGTVPNTEAFF.

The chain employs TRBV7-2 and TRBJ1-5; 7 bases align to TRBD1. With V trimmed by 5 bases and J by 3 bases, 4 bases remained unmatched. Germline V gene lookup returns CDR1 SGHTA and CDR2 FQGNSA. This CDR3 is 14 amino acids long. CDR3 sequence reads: CASSEGQNNQPQHF. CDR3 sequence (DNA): TGTGCCAGCAGCGAGGGACAGAACAATCAGCCCCAGCATTTT.

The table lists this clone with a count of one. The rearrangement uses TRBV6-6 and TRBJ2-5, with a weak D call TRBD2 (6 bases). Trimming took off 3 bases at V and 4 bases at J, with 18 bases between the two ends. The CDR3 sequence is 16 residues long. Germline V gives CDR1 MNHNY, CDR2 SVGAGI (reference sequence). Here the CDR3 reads CASSYSKMGGGETQYF. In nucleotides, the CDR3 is TGTGCCAGCAGTTATTCGAAAATGGGAGGTGGAGAGACCCAGTACTTC.

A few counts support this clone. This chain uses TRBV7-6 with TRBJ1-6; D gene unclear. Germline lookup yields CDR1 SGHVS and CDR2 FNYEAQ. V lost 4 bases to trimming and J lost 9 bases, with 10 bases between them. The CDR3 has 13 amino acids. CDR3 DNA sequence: TGTGCCAGCAGCTCTGTCCTACTTTCACCCCTCCACTTT. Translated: CASSSVLLSPLHF.

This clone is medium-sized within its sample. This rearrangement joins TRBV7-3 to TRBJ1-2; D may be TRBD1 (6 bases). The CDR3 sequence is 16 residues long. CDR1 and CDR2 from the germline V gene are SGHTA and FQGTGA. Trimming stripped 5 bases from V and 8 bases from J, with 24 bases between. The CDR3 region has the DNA TGTGCCAGCAGCCGTAGATCAGGGGACGGGGGTGAGGGCTACACCTTC. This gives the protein CASSRRSGDGGEGYTF. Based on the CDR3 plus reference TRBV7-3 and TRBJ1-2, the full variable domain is GAGVSQTPSNKVTEKGKYVELRCDPISGHTALYWYRQSLGQGPEFLIYFQGTGAADDSGLPNDRFFAVRPEGSVSTLKIQRTERGDSAVYLCASSRRSGDGGEGYTFGSGTRLTVV.

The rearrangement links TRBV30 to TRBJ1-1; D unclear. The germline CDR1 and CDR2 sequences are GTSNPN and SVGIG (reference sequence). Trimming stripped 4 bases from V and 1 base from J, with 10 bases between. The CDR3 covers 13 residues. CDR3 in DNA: TGTGCCTGGACGTCGAGAAGGAACACTGAAGCTTTCTTT. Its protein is CAWTSRRNTEAFF.

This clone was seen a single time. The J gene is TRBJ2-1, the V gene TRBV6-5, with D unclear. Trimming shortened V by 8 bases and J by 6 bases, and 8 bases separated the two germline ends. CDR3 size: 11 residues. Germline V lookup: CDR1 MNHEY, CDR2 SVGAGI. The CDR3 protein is CASGSPNEQFF. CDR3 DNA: TGTGCCAGCGGGTCCCCCAATGAGCAGTTCTTC.

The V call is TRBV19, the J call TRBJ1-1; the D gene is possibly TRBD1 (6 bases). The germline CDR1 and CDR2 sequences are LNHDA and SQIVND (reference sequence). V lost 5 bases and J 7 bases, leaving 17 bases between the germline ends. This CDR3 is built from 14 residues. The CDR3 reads CASSPRQDPIEAFF. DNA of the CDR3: TGTGCCAGTAGTCCCCGACAGGATCCTATTGAAGCTTTCTTT.

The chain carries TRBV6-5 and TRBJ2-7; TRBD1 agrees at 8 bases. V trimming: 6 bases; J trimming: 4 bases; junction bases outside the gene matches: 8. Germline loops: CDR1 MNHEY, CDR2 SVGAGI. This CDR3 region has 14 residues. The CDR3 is CASSRPGGGYEQYF. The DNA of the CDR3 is TGTGCCAGCAGCCGACCAGGGGGCGGATACGAGCAGTACTTC.

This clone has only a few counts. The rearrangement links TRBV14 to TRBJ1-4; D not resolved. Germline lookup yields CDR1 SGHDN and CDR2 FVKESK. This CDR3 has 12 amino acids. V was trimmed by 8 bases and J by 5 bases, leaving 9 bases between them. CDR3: CASGSPNEKLFF. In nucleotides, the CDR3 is TGTGCCAGCGGTTCCCCGAATGAAAAACTGTTTTTT.

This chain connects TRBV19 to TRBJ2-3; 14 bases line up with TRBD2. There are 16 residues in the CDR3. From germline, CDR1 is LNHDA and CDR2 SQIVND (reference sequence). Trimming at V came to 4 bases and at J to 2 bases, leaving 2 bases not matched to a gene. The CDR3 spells CASSKGLAGATDTQYF. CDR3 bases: TGTGCCAGTAGTAAGGGACTAGCGGGGGCCACAGATACGCAGTATTTT. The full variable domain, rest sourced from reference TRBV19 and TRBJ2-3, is DGGITQSPKYLFRKEGQNVTLSCEQNLNHDAMYWYRQDPGQGLRLIYYSQIVNDFQKGDIAEGYSVSREKKESFPLTVTSAQKNPTAFYLCASSKGLAGATDTQYFGPGTRLTVL.

The CDR3 DNA sequence: TGCGCCAGCAGCCCCCTTTGGACTCTGAGCTCCTACAATGAGCAGTTCTTC. This sequence encodes CASSPLWTLSSYNEQFF. The chain carries TRBV4-1 and TRBJ2-1; the D gene is possibly TRBD2 (5 bases). Germline CDR1 is MGHRA and CDR2 is YSYEKL. This CDR3 has 17 residues. Trimming removed 4 bases at V and 0 bases at J, with 16 bases between.

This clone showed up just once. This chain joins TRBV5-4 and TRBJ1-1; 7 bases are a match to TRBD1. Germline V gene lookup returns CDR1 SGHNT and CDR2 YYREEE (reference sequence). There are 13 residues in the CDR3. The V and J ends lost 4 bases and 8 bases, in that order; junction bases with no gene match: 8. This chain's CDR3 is CASSGGTEAEAFF. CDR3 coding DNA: TGTGCCAGCAGCGGCGGGACAGAGGCCGAAGCTTTCTTT.

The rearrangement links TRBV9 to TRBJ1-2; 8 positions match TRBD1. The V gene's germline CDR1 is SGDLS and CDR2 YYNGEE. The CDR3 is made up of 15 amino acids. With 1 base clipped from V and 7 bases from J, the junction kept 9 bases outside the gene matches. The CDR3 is CASSVNPRTGRGYTF. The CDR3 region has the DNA TGTGCCAGCAGCGTAAACCCCCGGACAGGGCGTGGCTACACCTTC.